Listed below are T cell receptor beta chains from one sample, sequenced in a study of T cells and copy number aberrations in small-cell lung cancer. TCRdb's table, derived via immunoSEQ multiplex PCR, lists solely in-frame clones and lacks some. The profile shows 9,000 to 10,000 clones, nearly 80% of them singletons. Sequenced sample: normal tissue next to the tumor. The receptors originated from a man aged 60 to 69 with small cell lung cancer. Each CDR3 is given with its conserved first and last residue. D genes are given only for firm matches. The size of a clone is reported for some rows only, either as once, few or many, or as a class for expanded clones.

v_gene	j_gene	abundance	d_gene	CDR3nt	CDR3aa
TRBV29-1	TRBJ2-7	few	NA	TGCAGCGTTGAAGGGGGAGGCGGCTACGAGCAGTACTTC	CSVEGGGGYEQYF
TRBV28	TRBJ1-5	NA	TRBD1	TGTGCCAGCAGTCGGACAGGGGATCAGCCCCAGCATTTT	CASSRTGDQPQHF
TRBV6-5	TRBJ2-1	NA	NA	TGTGCCAGCAGTTATAGTCGGGGCCTAGCCTACAATGAGCAGTTCTTC	CASSYSRGLAYNEQFF
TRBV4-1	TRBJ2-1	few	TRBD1	TGCGCCAGCAGCCAAGAGATGGACAGGGCCTACAATGAGCAGTTCTTC	CASSQEMDRAYNEQFF
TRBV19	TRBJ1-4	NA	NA	TGTGCCAGTAGTACCTCCAGGGGTTCGGGAGAAAAACTGTTTTTT	CASSTSRGSGEKLFF
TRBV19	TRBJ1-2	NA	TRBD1	TGTGCCAGTACGCAACAGGGGACAGGTTCGGGAGGCTACACCTTC	CASTQQGTGSGGYTF
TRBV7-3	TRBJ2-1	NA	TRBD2	TGTGCCAGCAGCCCCGGTCGGACTAGCGGGAGACTCCCCAAGCAGTTCTTC	CASSPGRTSGRLPKQFF
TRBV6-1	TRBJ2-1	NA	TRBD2	TGTGCCAGCAGTGAAGTTAGCGGGTGGGGTGAGCAGTTCTTC	CASSEVSGWGEQFF
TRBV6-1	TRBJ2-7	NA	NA	TGTGCCAGCAGTGGGGATCGGGGGATCTACGAGCAGTACTTC	CASSGDRGIYEQYF
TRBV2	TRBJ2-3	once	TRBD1	TGTGCCAGCAGTCCGGGACAGGGGGATTTCAGCACAGATACGCAGTATTTT	CASSPGQGDFSTDTQYF
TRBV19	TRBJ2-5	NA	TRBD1	TGTGCCAGTAGTTTCCAAAGGGGGCCGGAGACCCAGTACTTC	CASSFQRGPETQYF
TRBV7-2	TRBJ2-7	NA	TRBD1	TGTGCCAGCAGCTTATACAGGGGAGCGTACGAGCAGTACTTC	CASSLYRGAYEQYF
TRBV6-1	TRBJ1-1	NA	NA	TGTGCCAGCAGTGAATGGGTAGCGGGGGAAGCTTTCTTT	CASSEWVAGEAFF
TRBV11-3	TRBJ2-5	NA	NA	TGTGCCAGCAGCTTTCAGGGCGGGGAGACCCAGTACTTC	CASSFQGGETQYF
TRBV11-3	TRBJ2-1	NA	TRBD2	TGTGCCAGCAGCCGGGGGGTAAATGAGCAGTTCTTC	CASSRGVNEQFF
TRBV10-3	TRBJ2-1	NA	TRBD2	TGTGCCATCACCCTGGGCGGGAGCCCCTACAATGAGCAGTTCTTC	CAITLGGSPYNEQFF
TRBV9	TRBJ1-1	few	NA	TGTGCCAGCAGCGGCCTGGGTGAAGCTTTCTTT	CASSGLGEAFF
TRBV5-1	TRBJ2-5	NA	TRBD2	TGCGCCAGCAGCTTGGGACTAGCGGGAGGCCAAGAGACCCAGTACTTC	CASSLGLAGGQETQYF
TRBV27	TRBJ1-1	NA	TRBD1	TGTGCCAGCAGTCCACCGGGACAGGGAATTTTACGAGGAGCTTTCTTT	CASSPPGQGILRGAFF
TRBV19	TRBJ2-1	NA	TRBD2	TGTGCCAGTAGTATTCCGGGAGGGCCGGATGAGCAGTTCTTC	CASSIPGGPDEQFF
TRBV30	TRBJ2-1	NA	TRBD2	TGTGCCTGGAGTGGATCATTAGCGGGAGGGCCCAATGAGCAGTTCTTC	CAWSGSLAGGPNEQFF
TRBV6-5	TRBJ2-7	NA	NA	TGTGCCAGCAGTTACTCGTCAGGCGAGCAGTACTTC	CASSYSSGEQYF
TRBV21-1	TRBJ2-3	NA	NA	TGTGCCAGCAGCAGTTTAAGAAGATTCACAGATACGCAGTATTTT	CASSSLRRFTDTQYF
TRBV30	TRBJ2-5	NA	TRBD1	TGTGCCTGGACGTTTGGAGGACAGGAGCAAGAGACCCAGTACTTC	CAWTFGGQEQETQYF
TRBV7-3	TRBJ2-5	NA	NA	TGTGCCAGCAGCTTAACCGGGACGCCCCAAGAGACCCAGTACTTC	CASSLTGTPQETQYF
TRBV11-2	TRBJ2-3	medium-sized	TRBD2	TGTGCCAGCAGCTTAGAACTAGCGGGAGTTCTGACAGATACGCAGTATTTT	CASSLELAGVLTDTQYF
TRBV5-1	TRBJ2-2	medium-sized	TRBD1	TGCGCCAGCAGCCGGCCCTCGACAGGGGCGACCACCGGGGAGCTGTTTTTT	CASSRPSTGATTGELFF
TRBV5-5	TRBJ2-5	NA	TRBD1	TGTGCCAGCAGCTTATTCAGGACAGGGGGATGGGAGACCCAGTACTTC	CASSLFRTGGWETQYF
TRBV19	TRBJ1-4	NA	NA	TGTGCCAGTAGTATAGAAGGACCCCCGGAGGAAAAACTGTTTTTT	CASSIEGPPEEKLFF
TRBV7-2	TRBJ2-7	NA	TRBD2	TGTGCCAGCAGCCCCGCTAGCGGTGCGTACGAGCAGTACTTC	CASSPASGAYEQYF
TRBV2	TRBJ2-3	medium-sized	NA	TGTGCCAGCAGTGGTGTAACAGGGACCACAGATACGCAGTATTTT	CASSGVTGTTDTQYF
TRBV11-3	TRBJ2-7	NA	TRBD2	TGTGCCAGCAGCTTTTCTAGCGGGAGGCTCTACGAGCAGTACTTC	CASSFSSGRLYEQYF
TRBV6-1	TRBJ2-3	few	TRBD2	TGTGCCAGCAGTGCTAGCGGCCGTGGGCTATGGGTTACAGATACGCAGTATTTT	CASSASGRGLWVTDTQYF
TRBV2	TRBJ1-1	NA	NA	TGTGCCAGCAGTCAGGGAGAGAACACTGAAGCTTTCTTT	CASSQGENTEAFF
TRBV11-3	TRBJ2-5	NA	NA	TGTGCCAGCAGCCCCCGAGAGATCATGGGGGAGACCCAGTACTTC	CASSPREIMGETQYF
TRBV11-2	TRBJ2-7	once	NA	TGTGCCAGCAGCTTAGATGTCCCCTTCGAGCAGTACTTC	CASSLDVPFEQYF
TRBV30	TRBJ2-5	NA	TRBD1	TGTGCCTGGACGTTTGGAAGACAGGGGCAAGAGACCCAGTACTTC	CAWTFGRQGQETQYF
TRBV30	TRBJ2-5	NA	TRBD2	TGTGCCTGGGGACTAGCGGGAGACGTAGAGACCCAGTACTTC	CAWGLAGDVETQYF